These 27 T cell receptor beta chains were all obtained from the same sample, sequenced in a study of T cells in Graves' hyperthyroidism and ophthalmopathy. Template material for amplifying TCR beta CDR3 regions consisted of RNA transcripts. The HTBI primer set drove a first-round RT-PCR of the TCR CDR3. Each CDR3 protein is one row after TCRdb ran MiXCR on the multiplex PCR reads. The sample holds about 610,000 distinct CDR3 sequences; just over 45% are singletons and the top ten take about 7.8%. Sequenced sample: peripheral blood or thyroid tissue (not recorded which). Receptors were obtained from a woman between 18 and 29 years old with Graves' hyperthyroidism.

Many counts were recorded for this clonotype. The chain joins TRBV4-1 to TRBJ1-2; D perhaps matches TRBD1 (5 bases). Germline V gene sequence: CDR1 MGHRA, CDR2 YSYEKL. The CDR3 is made up of 14 amino acids. V shed 0 bases and J shed 4 bases, with 9 bases lying between them. CDR3 in amino acids: CASSQDLGTYGYTF. CDR3 sequence (DNA): TGCGCCAGCAGCCAAGATCTGGGGACCTATGGCTACACCTTC.

This clonotype was observed many times. The chain uses TRBV4-2 and TRBJ2-7; 9 bases align to TRBD2. V lost 0 bases and J lost 4; bases outside the gene matches: 4. Germline assignment: CDR1 LGHNA and CDR2 YNFKEQ. This CDR3 comprises 15 residues. The CDR3 spells CASSQDPTSGYEQYF. The CDR3 DNA reads TGTGCCAGCAGCCAAGATCCGACTAGCGGTTACGAGCAGTACTTC.

This clonotype has just one count. V gene TRBV7-2 combines with J gene TRBJ2-5, with 11 bases identical to TRBD2. The CDR3 has 16 residues. J was trimmed by 11 bases and V by 5 bases; bases with no gene match: 16. Germline CDR1 reads SGHTA; CDR2 reads FQGNSA. In nucleotides, the CDR3 is TGTGCCAGCAGCCAAGTGAGGGGACTAGCGGTAGATACGCAGTACTTC. This encodes CASSQVRGLAVDTQYF.

The chain joins TRBV10-3 to TRBJ1-2; 7 nucleotides match TRBD1. CDR3 size: 14 residues. V dropped 4 bases and J dropped 6; count of bases not matched to a gene: 8. The V gene's germline CDR1 is ENHRY and CDR2 SYGVKD. CDR3 sequence reads: CAISATDRVDGYTF. The CDR3 nucleotides read TGTGCCATCAGTGCAACCGACAGGGTCGATGGCTACACCTTC.

The rearrangement joins TRBV10-3 to TRBJ2-7; 8 bases align to TRBD2. This CDR3 region has 13 residues. Germline V lookup: CDR1 ENHRY, CDR2 SYGVKD. The trim removed 7 bases at V and 6 bases at J, leaving 8 bases unmatched. CDR3 residues: CAIKAGAGSEQYF. The CDR3 nucleotides are TGTGCCATCAAAGCGGGAGCGGGAAGCGAGCAGTACTTC.

The gene calls are TRBV6-6 and TRBJ2-7, with a tentative D call TRBD1 (5 bases). The germline V gene encodes CDR1 MNHNY and CDR2 SVGAGI (reference sequence). The CDR3 covers 11 residues. Trimming removed 5 bases from V and 11 bases from J, with 13 bases in between. CDR3 sequence reads: CASSHPGQEYF. In DNA form, the CDR3 reads TGTGCCAGCAGTCACCCAGGGCAGGAGTACTTC.

This clonotype came up a few times. This sequence joins TRBV15 and TRBJ2-2; D not resolved. The length of the CDR3 is 13 residues. Per the germline V gene, CDR1 is LNHNV and CDR2 is YYDKDF (reference sequence). The V and J ends lost 3 bases and 6 bases respectively, with 8 bases between them. The CDR3 is CATSSYTAGELFF. Here the CDR3 DNA reads TGTGCCACCAGCAGTTATACGGCCGGGGAGCTGTTTTTT.

The chain couples TRBV5-1 to TRBJ1-4; perhaps TRBD1 as D (6 bases). V gave up 1 base and J gave up 8 bases, with 9 bases separating them. CDR1 is SGHRS and CDR2 is YFSETQ in the germline V gene. The CDR3 has 13 residues. As DNA, the CDR3 is TGCGCCAGCAGCTTGAGGGGGGAAGAAAAACTGTTTTTT. As protein: CASSLRGEEKLFF.

The chain combines TRBV19 with TRBJ2-7; TRBD1 agrees at 10 bases. V gave up 3 bases and J gave up 6 bases; unmatched junction bases: 5. Germline CDR1 and CDR2: LNHDA and SQIVND (reference sequence). CDR3 length equals 14 residues. The CDR3: CASSIGQGDPEQYF. As DNA, the CDR3 is TGTGCCAGTAGTATTGGACAGGGGGATCCCGAGCAGTACTTC.

The chain carries TRBV7-9 and TRBJ2-3; a weak D match, TRBD2 (6 bases). CDR3 size: 17 residues. Looked up from germline, CDR1 is SEHNR and CDR2 is FQNEAQ (reference sequence). V was pared by 5 bases and J by 1 base, with 19 bases between. This CDR3 reads CASSGKASRERTDTQYF. The CDR3 nucleotides are TGTGCCAGCAGCGGTAAAGCATCGCGGGAACGCACAGATACGCAGTATTTT. Based on the CDR3 plus reference TRBV7-9 and TRBJ2-3, the full variable domain is DTGVSQNPRHKITKRGQNVTFRCDPISEHNRLYWYRQTLGQGPEFLTYFQNEAQLEKSRLLSDRFSAERPKGSFSTLEIQRTEQGDSAMYLCASSGKASRERTDTQYFGPGTRLTVL.

This clonotype has only one observation. One end of the junction does not line up with germline, which may come from a read error. This chain uses TRBV7-2 with TRBJ2-7, with D perhaps matching TRBD2 (6 bases). The CDR3 has 17 amino acids. The germline gives CDR1 SGHTA, CDR2 FQGNSA. DNA of the CDR3: TGTGCCGGCAGTCCCGATAAGGCGGGACCCAACTCCTACGAGCAGTACTTC. Protein: CAGSPDKAGPNSYEQYF.

Regarding this clonotype: The germline gene is not matched at one end of the junction; a read error may be the cause. The genes are TRBV7-8 and TRBJ2-3; D remains ambiguous. The CDR3 totals 14 residues. Germline assignment: CDR1 SGHVS and CDR2 FQNEAQ. The CDR3, as DNA: TGTGCTAGCAGAACCGGGCCTGGTACAGATACGCAGTATTTT. This sequence encodes CASRTGPGTDTQYF.

This clonotype has ten or more counts. The J gene is TRBJ2-2, the V gene TRBV5-1; 7 bases are a match to TRBD1. The J segment lost 0 bases and the V segment lost 5 bases, leaving 4 bases of the junction unmatched. The CDR3 covers 15 residues. Germline V gene lookup returns CDR1 SGHRS and CDR2 YFSETQ. In nucleotides, the CDR3 is TGCGCCAGCAGATCCGGGACAGCGAACACCGGGGAGCTGTTTTTT. The encoded protein is CASRSGTANTGELFF.

The chain is built from TRBV7-8 and TRBJ2-3; D remains unclear. This CDR3 is built from 12 residues. V dropped 2 bases and J dropped 4 bases, with 4 bases sitting between them. Germline V CDR1 and CDR2: SGHVS, FQNEAQ. This chain's CDR3 is CASSLPPDTQYF. For the CDR3, the DNA is TGTGCCAGCAGCTTACCCCCAGATACGCAGTATTTT.

This clonotype was detected a few times. V is TRBV27 and J is TRBJ2-2, with 8 bases lining up with TRBD2. CDR1 and CDR2 from the germline V gene are MNHEY and SMNVEV (reference sequence). The CDR3 spans 16 residues. After removal of 5 bases from V and 5 bases from J, the junction contained 10 bases not matched to a gene. The CDR3 is CASSPPGRGLTGELFF. The CDR3 nucleotides read TGTGCCAGCAGTCCCCCCGGGAGGGGGTTAACCGGGGAGCTGTTTTTT.

Ten or more counts support this clonotype. The chain combines TRBV20-1 with TRBJ1-1, with a weak D call TRBD1 (5 bases). CDR1 is DFQATT, CDR2 SNEGSKA, per germline (reference sequence). This CDR3 contains 13 residues. Trimming pared 2 bases from V and 1 base from J, leaving 8 bases between. CDR3 sequence reads: CSARRGTNTEAFF. The CDR3, as DNA: TGCAGTGCTAGAAGGGGAACGAACACTGAAGCTTTCTTT.

This clonotype was picked up a small number of times. The V call is TRBV6-2 or TRBV6-3, the J call TRBJ1-1; the D is unclear. Deletions cut 2 bases from V and 0 bases from J, with 16 bases between. CDR1 is MNHEY and CDR2 is SVGEGT in the germline V gene. This CDR3 spans 17 amino acids. CDR3 nucleotide sequence: TGTGCCAGCAGTTACCCCGCGAACAGCGTCTTGAACACTGAAGCTTTCTTT. Amino acids: CASSYPANSVLNTEAFF.

The chain recombines TRBV27 with TRBJ1-1; 11 bases fit TRBD1. The CDR3 runs 14 residues. Germline V CDR1 and CDR2: MNHEY, SMNVEV (reference sequence). After removal of 4 bases from V and 7 bases from J, the junction contained 5 bases not matched to a gene. CDR3 sequence: CASSSWDRGNEAFF. CDR3 nucleotide sequence: TGTGCCAGCAGTTCCTGGGACAGGGGGAATGAAGCTTTCTTT.

As regards this clonotype: A much larger clone sits a single nucleotide away, making a read error possible. No conserved phenylalanine or tryptophan ends this CDR3, so it is likely a read error. J is TRBJ1-1 and V is TRBV10-3; D is undetermined. Germline CDR1 ENHRY, CDR2 SYGVKD. V lost 8 bases, J lost 0 bases, and 4 bases lay in between. CDR3 length equals 11 residues. The CDR3 region is CAIVMNTEAFL. The CDR3 DNA reads as TGTGCCATCGTAATGAACACTGAAGCTTTCCTT.

With respect to this clonotype: This sequence may be a read error, since a much larger clone differs from it by one base. The conserved final phenylalanine or tryptophan is absent from the CDR3, which likely points to a read error. The DNA is left out, because the CDR3 cannot be placed on it with certainty; the CDR3 is given as TCRdb lists it. The genes are TRBV12-5 and TRBJ2-7; TRBD1, the table's D call, lacks a check against the DNA. Germline CDR1 is LGHNT and CDR2 is FRNRAP. The CDR3 numbers 12 amino acids, ends counted. CDR3 sequence reads: CASGLVAQGAYL.

This clonotype occurred many times. J is TRBJ2-7 and V is TRBV6-1; D possibly uses TRBD1 or TRBD2 (5 bases each). The germline V gene has CDR1 MNHNS and CDR2 SASEGT. V lost 3 bases, J lost 6 bases, and 9 bases lay in between. This CDR3 is built from 12 residues. CDR3 nucleotide sequence: TGTGCCAGCAGTGACTGGGGGTTCGAGCAGTACTTC. Its protein is CASSDWGFEQYF.

The chain links TRBV10-3 to TRBJ2-1; tentatively, D is TRBD2 (5 bases). Germline V CDR1 and CDR2: ENHRY, SYGVKD. V lost 0 bases and J 8 bases, leaving 14 bases between the germline ends. CDR3 length: 15 amino acids. CDR3: CAISESSDSYDEQFF. The CDR3, as DNA: TGTGCCATCAGTGAGTCTAGCGACTCGTACGATGAGCAGTTCTTC.

The J gene is TRBJ2-7, the V gene TRBV27; 7 bases fit TRBD2. V dropped 2 bases and J dropped 1; count of bases not matched to a gene: 11. Germline CDR1 MNHEY, CDR2 SMNVEV (reference sequence). The CDR3 spans 17 residues. As DNA, the CDR3 is TGTGCCAGCAGTTTAGGGAGGTACGGGAGGAATTCCTACGAGCAGTACTTC. Translation gives CASSLGRYGRNSYEQYF.

The rearrangement links TRBV7-9 to TRBJ2-5; 7 nucleotides align to TRBD1. The germline gives CDR1 SEHNR, CDR2 FQNEAQ (reference sequence). The CDR3 runs 14 residues. The V and J ends lost 4 bases and 5 bases, in that order; junction bases with no gene match: 7. The CDR3 DNA follows: TGTGCCAGCAGCTCCGGCAGGGGGTACGAGACCCAGTACTTC. The encoded protein is CASSSGRGYETQYF.

This clonotype occurred many times. The chain couples TRBV2 to TRBJ1-2, with TRBD1 matching over 7 bases. Germline V gene sequence: CDR1 SNHLY, CDR2 FYNNEI. The CDR3 covers 12 residues. After removal of 8 bases from V and 4 bases from J, the junction contained 4 bases not matched to a gene. CDR3 DNA: TGTGCCAGCTACGACAGGGCCTATGGCTACACCTTC. It specifies CASYDRAYGYTF.

Details on this clonotype: This may arise from a read error, as a much more abundant clone is one base away. This chain uses TRBV6-4 with TRBJ2-5; maybe TRBD2 (6 bases). Trimming left V 6 bases short and J 3 bases short, with 11 bases between. This CDR3 comprises 13 residues. Germline V CDR1 and CDR2: MRHNA, SNTAGT. The CDR3 region is CASRPREEETQYF. In DNA, the CDR3 is TGTGCCAGCAGGCCCAGGGAGGAAGAGACCCAGTACTTC.

A word on this clonotype: The junction differs from germline at one of its ends, possibly a read error. V gene TRBV9 combines with J gene TRBJ2-7; TRBD2 might be the D (5 bases). The germline V gene encodes CDR1 SGDLS and CDR2 YYNGEE. The CDR3 extends over 14 amino acids. The CDR3 coding sequence is TGTGTCAGCAGCGTAGCCACGGGATCGGTCGAGCAGTACTTC. Its translation is CVSSVATGSVEQYF.